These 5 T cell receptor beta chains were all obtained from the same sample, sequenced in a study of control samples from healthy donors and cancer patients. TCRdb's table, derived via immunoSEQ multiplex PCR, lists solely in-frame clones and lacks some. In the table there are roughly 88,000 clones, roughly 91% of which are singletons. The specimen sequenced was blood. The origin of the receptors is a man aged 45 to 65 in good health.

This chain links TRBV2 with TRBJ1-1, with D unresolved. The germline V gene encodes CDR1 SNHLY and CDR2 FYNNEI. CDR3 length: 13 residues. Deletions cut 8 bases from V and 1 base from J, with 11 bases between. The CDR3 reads CASEGSRNTEAFF. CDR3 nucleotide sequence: TGTGCCAGCGAGGGCAGCCGGAACACTGAAGCTTTCTTT.

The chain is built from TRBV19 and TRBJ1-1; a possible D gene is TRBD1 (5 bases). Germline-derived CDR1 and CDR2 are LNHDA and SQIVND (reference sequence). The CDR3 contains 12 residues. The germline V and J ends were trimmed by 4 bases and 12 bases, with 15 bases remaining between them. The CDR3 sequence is CASSSPGRMTFF. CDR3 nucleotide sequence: TGTGCCAGTAGTAGCCCAGGGAGAATGACTTTCTTT. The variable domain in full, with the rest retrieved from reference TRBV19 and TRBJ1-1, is DGGITQSPKYLFRKEGQNVTLSCEQNLNHDAMYWYRQDPGQGLRLIYYSQIVNDFQKGDIAEGYSVSREKKESFPLTVTSAQKNPTAFYLCASSSPGRMTFFGQGTRLTVV.

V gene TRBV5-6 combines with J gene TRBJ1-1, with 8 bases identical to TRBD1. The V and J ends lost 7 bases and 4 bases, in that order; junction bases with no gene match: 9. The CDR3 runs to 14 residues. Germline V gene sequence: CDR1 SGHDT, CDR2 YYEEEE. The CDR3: CASRSLGQVTEAFF. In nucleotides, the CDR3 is TGTGCCAGCCGGTCGCTGGGACAGGTCACTGAAGCTTTCTTT.

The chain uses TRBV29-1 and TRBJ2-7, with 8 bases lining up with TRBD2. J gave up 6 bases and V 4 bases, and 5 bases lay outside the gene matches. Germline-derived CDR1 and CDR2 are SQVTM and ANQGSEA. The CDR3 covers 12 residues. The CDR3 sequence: CSVAGGAGEQYF. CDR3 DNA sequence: TGCAGCGTTGCCGGGGGGGCGGGCGAGCAGTACTTC.

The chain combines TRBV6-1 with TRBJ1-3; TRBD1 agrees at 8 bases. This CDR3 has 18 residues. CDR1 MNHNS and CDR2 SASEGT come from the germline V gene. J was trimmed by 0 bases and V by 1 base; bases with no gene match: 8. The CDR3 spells CASSEGHRGVISGNTIYF. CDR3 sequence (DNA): TGTGCCAGCAGTGAAGGCCACAGGGGGGTAATCTCTGGAAACACCATATATTTT.